This TCR beta chain was identified in a study of blood T cell repertoires in COVID-19. Trimming removed 0 bases from V and 6 bases from J, with 14 bases in between. The CDR3 length is 15 residues. CDR1 and CDR2 from the germline V gene are LNHDA and SQIVND (reference sequence). Sequenced by immunoSEQ multiplex PCR; TCRdb stores in-frame clones only, minus some. The data contain fewer than 400,000 clones, 85% of them singletons. The V gene is TRBV19, the J gene TRBJ1-1; D is unresolved. The origin of this receptor is a woman between 18 and 29 years old with acute or convalescent COVID-19. Sample: peripheral blood. CDR3 in DNA: TGTGCCAGTAGTATAGAGGTCCAGGCCTGGGCTGAAGCTTTCTTT. Translating gives CASSIEVQAWAEAFF.